This TCR beta chain originates from a study of breast tumors, draining lymph nodes, adjacent tissues. Germline values: CDR1 MNHEY, CDR2 SVGEGT. After removal of 2 bases from V and 4 bases from J, the junction contained 2 bases not matched to a gene. This CDR3 has 14 residues. TCRdb re-derived calls from the multiplex PCR reads in MiXCR, one entry per CDR3 protein. Of 200,000 or so distinct CDR3 sequences listed, approximately 31% are singletons. A few counts support this clonotype. Samples came from axillary lymph nodes draining the breast cancer. The sequenced sample consisted of axillary lymph node tissue. V is TRBV6-2 or TRBV6-3 and J is TRBJ2-1, with 7 bases fitting TRBD1. The receptor comes from a female donor with breast cancer. Some clones in this sample may be carry-over from other donors' samples. The CDR3 protein is CASSYDRAYNEQFF. In DNA, the CDR3 is TGTGCCAGCAGTTACGACAGGGCATACAATGAGCAGTTCTTC.